This TCR beta chain was recorded in a study of blood T cell repertoires in COVID-19. The CDR3 contains 14 residues. CDR1 and CDR2 from the germline V gene are SGDLS and YYNGEE. The V gene lost 0 bases and the J gene lost 4 bases, with 8 bases spanning the gap. The method was immunoSEQ multiplex PCR; TCRdb's version includes in-frame clones alone and lacks a portion of them. The sample carries tens of thousands of clones, 80% to 85% recorded once. This TCR derives from a man in his sixties or seventies with acute or convalescent COVID-19. The sample consisted of peripheral blood. The chain recombines TRBV9 with TRBJ1-3; no definite D call. CDR3 loop: CASSVASKGNTIYF. Written as DNA, the CDR3 is TGTGCCAGCAGCGTAGCGTCTAAAGGAAACACCATATATTTT. Filled out from reference TRBV9 and TRBJ1-3, the complete variable domain reads DSGVTQTPKHLITATGQRVTLRCSPRSGDLSVYWYQQSLDQGLQFLIQYYNGEERAKGNILERFSAQQFPDLHSELNLSSLELGDSALYFCASSVASKGNTIYFGEGSWLTVV.